Listed below are T cell receptor beta chains from one sample, sequenced in a study of high-grade serous ovarian cancer treatment subgroups. Profiled with immunoSEQ multiplex PCR; TCRdb holds only in-frame clones, not every one. The sample carries some 10,000 clones, 68% recorded once. Input material: tumor tissue. Receptor source: a human donor with high-grade serous ovarian cancer. Both conserved end residues are part of each CDR3. D genes are given only for firm matches. The listing skips clone size in some rows; elsewhere it reads once, few, many or a size class.

clone size: -
J gene: TRBJ1-1
D gene: -
V gene: TRBV10-3
CDR3 protein: CAISESKGVGNTEAFF
CDR3 DNA: TGTGCCATCAGTGAGTCGAAGGGGGTGGGGAACACTGAAGCTTTCTTT

clone size: once
J gene: TRBJ1-5
D gene: TRBD1
V gene: TRBV11-2
CDR3 protein: CASSRTGGSGQPQHF
CDR3 DNA: TGTGCCAGCAGCCGGACAGGGGGCTCAGGCCAGCCCCAGCATTTT

clone size: -
J gene: TRBJ1-4
D gene: -
V gene: TRBV11-3
CDR3 protein: CASSLNWMGSDEKLFF
CDR3 DNA: TGTGCCAGCAGCTTAAACTGGATGGGCTCCGACGAAAAACTGTTTTTT

clone size: -
J gene: TRBJ1-1
D gene: TRBD1
V gene: TRBV27
CDR3 protein: CASYLYRDRGNTEAFF
CDR3 DNA: TGTGCCAGCTATCTCTATCGGGACAGAGGGAACACTGAAGCTTTCTTT

clone size: -
J gene: TRBJ1-1
D gene: TRBD1
V gene: TRBV7-9
CDR3 protein: CASSLGIRTGDTEAFF
CDR3 DNA: TGTGCCAGCAGCTTGGGAATCAGGACAGGGGACACTGAAGCTTTCTTT

clone size: -
J gene: TRBJ2-5
D gene: TRBD2
V gene: TRBV18
CDR3 protein: CASSPTAGVTETQYF
CDR3 DNA: TGTGCCAGCTCACCCACAGCGGGAGTAACTGAGACCCAGTACTTC

clone size: once
J gene: TRBJ2-7
D gene: -
V gene: TRBV19
CDR3 protein: CASSIDGQRGSYEQYF
CDR3 DNA: TGTGCCAGTAGTATAGACGGACAGCGGGGTTCCTACGAGCAGTACTTC

clone size: -
J gene: TRBJ2-1
D gene: TRBD2
V gene: TRBV9
CDR3 protein: CASSVEWTSGAYNEQFF
CDR3 DNA: TGTGCCAGCAGCGTAGAGTGGACTAGCGGAGCTTATAATGAGCAGTTCTTC

clone size: -
J gene: TRBJ1-4
D gene: -
V gene: TRBV28
CDR3 protein: CASSLSGGLNEKLFF
CDR3 DNA: TGTGCCAGCAGTTTATCCGGGGGACTTAATGAAAAACTGTTTTTT

clone size: -
J gene: TRBJ2-1
D gene: TRBD2
V gene: TRBV19
CDR3 protein: CASSITSGIYNEQFF
CDR3 DNA: TGTGCCAGTAGTATAACTAGCGGCATTTACAATGAGCAGTTCTTC

clone size: -
J gene: TRBJ2-3
D gene: -
V gene: TRBV15
CDR3 protein: CATSRELGLTDTQYF
CDR3 DNA: TGTGCCACCAGCAGAGAATTGGGACTCACAGATACGCAGTATTTT

clone size: -
J gene: TRBJ2-7
D gene: TRBD2
V gene: TRBV23-1
CDR3 protein: CASSQSTGGSKGYEQYF
CDR3 DNA: TGCGCCAGCAGTCAATCGACGGGGGGGTCAAAGGGCTACGAGCAGTACTTC

clone size: -
J gene: TRBJ2-7
D gene: TRBD1
V gene: TRBV7-6
CDR3 protein: CASSSRDRGEQYF
CDR3 DNA: TGTGCCAGCAGCTCCCGGGACAGGGGCGAGCAGTACTTC

clone size: -
J gene: TRBJ1-2
D gene: TRBD1
V gene: TRBV7-2
CDR3 protein: CASSTIDRVSGYTF
CDR3 DNA: TGTGCCAGCAGCACCATTGACAGGGTTTCTGGCTACACCTTC

clone size: -
J gene: TRBJ1-2
D gene: -
V gene: TRBV9
CDR3 protein: CASSVGEGTLGSGSNTF
CDR3 DNA: -

clone size: -
J gene: TRBJ1-1
D gene: -
V gene: TRBV11-2
CDR3 protein: CASSLDVPNTEAFF
CDR3 DNA: TGTGCCAGCAGCTTAGATGTGCCGAACACTGAAGCTTTCTTT

clone size: large
J gene: TRBJ2-7
D gene: TRBD2
V gene: TRBV5-6
CDR3 protein: CASSLARLAGGPEEQYF
CDR3 DNA: TGTGCCAGCAGCTTGGCCCGACTAGCGGGAGGGCCTGAGGAGCAGTACTTC

clone size: -
J gene: TRBJ2-5
D gene: -
V gene: TRBV28
CDR3 protein: CASSLEGQETQYF
CDR3 DNA: TGTGCCAGCAGTTTAGAGGGTCAAGAGACCCAGTACTTC

clone size: -
J gene: TRBJ2-7
D gene: TRBD1
V gene: TRBV27
CDR3 protein: CASSLEGTGAYYEQYF
CDR3 DNA: TGTGCCAGCAGTTTAGAGGGGACAGGGGCCTACTACGAGCAGTACTTC

clone size: -
J gene: TRBJ2-5
D gene: -
V gene: TRBV27
CDR3 protein: CASSGGGETQYF
CDR3 DNA: TGTGCCAGCAGCGGCGGCGGGGAGACCCAGTACTTC

clone size: few
J gene: TRBJ1-4
D gene: TRBD1
V gene: TRBV9
CDR3 protein: CASSVGDRVTVGDAKLFF
CDR3 DNA: TGTGCCAGCAGCGTAGGGGACAGGGTAACGGTTGGTGATGCAAAACTGTTTTTT

clone size: -
J gene: TRBJ2-7
D gene: TRBD2
V gene: TRBV27
CDR3 protein: CASSFGLAGVYEQYF
CDR3 DNA: TGTGCCAGCAGTTTCGGGCTAGCGGGTGTCTACGAGCAGTACTTC